This TCR beta chain was sequenced in a study of regulatory T cells in long-lasting Graves disease. Study-level background: Less than 3 months of antithyroid drugs had been taken by newly diagnosed Graves' patients.

This CDR3 is built from 16 residues. Trimming shortened V by 5 bases and J by 7 bases, and 23 bases separated the two germline ends. Germline V CDR1 and CDR2: SEHNR, FQNEAQ (reference sequence). Arm-PCR with iRepertoire HTBI primers amplified the CDR3 regions for these TCR beta libraries. TCRdb reprocessed the multiplex PCR reads with MiXCR, giving one entry per CDR3 protein. The repertoire holds about 530,000 distinct CDR3 sequences, with about 16% as singletons. Time point: newly diagnosed GD, antithyroid drugs for less than 3 months. RNA extracted from PBMCs served as the sequencing template. Another study also made use of these data, one on T cells in Graves' hyperthyroidism and ophthalmopathy.

The gene calls are TRBV7-9 and TRBJ1-2, with TRBD1 as a possible D gene (5 bases). The material sequenced was peripheral blood mononuclear cells (PBMCs), taken at new diagnosis, from a patient treated with antithyroid drugs. The clonotype was recovered from a woman aged 35-65 years with Graves disease. CDR3 DNA sequence: TGTGCCAGCAGCACCGGCGAGGGGAAAGATTGGAGTGGCTACACCTTC. Translating it yields CASSTGEGKDWSGYTF.